What follows describes a single T cell receptor beta chain. Its antigen is undetermined. The data were obtained in a study of T cells in localized non-small cell lung cancer. The study's findings and limits: Investigators sequenced only a single tumor region, leaving heterogeneity possible. Median detection of top 100 tumor clones in adjacent lung was around 59 clones.

CDR3 length: 14 amino acids. Trimming removed 1 base from V and 5 bases from J, with 11 bases in between. Germline V lookup: CDR1 SNHLY, CDR2 FYNNEI. Here immunoSEQ multiplex PCR was the method, and the copy in TCRdb shows in-frame clones only, minus some. The sample includes fewer than 95,000 clones, roughly 88% of them seen just once. This sequence originates from a woman aged 40-70 years with stage II squamous cell lung carcinoma. Sequences were derived from PBMCs, sampled before any cancer treatment. The chain joins TRBV2 to TRBJ1-2; unclear D gene. The DNA of the CDR3 is TGTGCCAGCAGTGAAGACCAGATTACATATGGCTACACCTTC. This encodes CASSEDQITYGYTF.